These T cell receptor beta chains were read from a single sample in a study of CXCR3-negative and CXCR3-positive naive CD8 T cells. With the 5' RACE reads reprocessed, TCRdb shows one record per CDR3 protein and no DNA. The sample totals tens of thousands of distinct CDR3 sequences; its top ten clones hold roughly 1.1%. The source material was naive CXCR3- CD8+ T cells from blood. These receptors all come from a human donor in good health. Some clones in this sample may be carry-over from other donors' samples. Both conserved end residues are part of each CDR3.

CDR3: CATSRDLRISYNEQFF
J: TRBJ2-1
V: TRBV15

CDR3: CASSSERLAFTDTQYF
J: TRBJ2-3
V: TRBV5-1

CDR3: CASGLDSYGGSYNEQFF
J: TRBJ2-1
V: TRBV12-5

CDR3: CSVGSVFRSSYEQYF
J: TRBJ2-7
V: TRBV29-1

CDR3: CASSSSATVFYEQYF
J: TRBJ2-7
V: TRBV28

CDR3: CASSYEQGTDNYGYTF
J: TRBJ1-2
V: TRBV6-5

CDR3: CASSFQGRPYEQYF
J: TRBJ2-7
V: TRBV28

CDR3: CASSQGDYTQYF
J: TRBJ2-3
V: TRBV11-2

CDR3: CSARVPYSLGQFF
J: TRBJ2-1
V: TRBV20-1

CDR3: CASSEEFLGEKLFF
J: TRBJ1-4
V: TRBV25-1

CDR3: CASSDDGTGPDEQYF
J: TRBJ2-7
V: TRBV5-1

CDR3: CASSQFRTDTQYF
J: TRBJ2-3
V: TRBV4-3

CDR3: CASSLKVFTEAFF
J: TRBJ1-1
V: TRBV11-2

CDR3: CAPVHSNQPQHF
J: TRBJ1-5
V: TRBV7-6

CDR3: CASSQERFYGYTF
J: TRBJ1-2
V: TRBV4-2

CDR3: CASSSWTSGTDTQYF
J: TRBJ2-3
V: TRBV7-3

CDR3: CSVSAGRVLYEQYF
J: TRBJ2-7
V: TRBV29-1

CDR3: CSATGVHGYLSDTQYF
J: TRBJ2-3
V: TRBV29-1

CDR3: CASSLGQTNTEAFF
J: TRBJ1-1
V: TRBV7-9

CDR3: CASSPTGTGINYGYTF
J: TRBJ1-2
V: TRBV7-9

CDR3: CASSDGRLNTEAFF
J: TRBJ1-1
V: TRBV2

CDR3: CASNIPGGGPENNEQFF
J: TRBJ2-1
V: TRBV7-9

CDR3: CASSSPRQNSYEQYF
J: TRBJ2-7
V: TRBV7-9

CDR3: CSARALGTGSYEQYF
J: TRBJ2-7
V: TRBV20-1

CDR3: CASSDTEPSSYNEQFF
J: TRBJ2-1
V: TRBV27

CDR3: CASSLPGSGTEAFF
J: TRBJ1-1
V: TRBV11-3

CDR3: CSAMDTNYGYTF
J: TRBJ1-2
V: TRBV29-1

CDR3: CASSLLTVQETQYF
J: TRBJ2-5
V: TRBV7-9

CDR3: CASSQVAEYEQYF
J: TRBJ2-7
V: TRBV4-1

CDR3: CASSLEVEDNYGYTF
J: TRBJ1-2
V: TRBV11-2

CDR3: CASSQEMGWATQPQHF
J: TRBJ1-5
V: TRBV3-1

CDR3: CASSSRRPTDTQYF
J: TRBJ2-3
V: TRBV5-1

CDR3: CSVTGTTNYEQYF
J: TRBJ2-7
V: TRBV29-1

CDR3: CASTHLPAYNSPLHF
J: TRBJ1-6
V: TRBV6-2/TRBV6-3

CDR3: CSATDRSNTEAFF
J: TRBJ1-1
V: TRBV29-1

CDR3: CSVEDLAGHEQFF
J: TRBJ2-1
V: TRBV29-1

CDR3: CASSLTGARETQYF
J: TRBJ2-5
V: TRBV7-9

CDR3: CSVGRAGTEAFF
J: TRBJ1-1
V: TRBV29-1

CDR3: CASSLDRTQETQYF
J: TRBJ2-5
V: TRBV4-2

CDR3: CASRLTGGDDNSAETQYF
J: TRBJ2-5
V: TRBV11-2

CDR3: CSVIVSYEQYF
J: TRBJ2-7
V: TRBV29-1

CDR3: CASSSWVQETQYF
J: TRBJ2-5
V: TRBV7-6

CDR3: CASKSGLEETQYF
J: TRBJ2-4
V: TRBV7-6

CDR3: CASSPYPLSGGSYNEQFF
J: TRBJ2-1
V: TRBV11-3

CDR3: CASSSLAGGGNEQYF
J: TRBJ2-7
V: TRBV5-1

CDR3: CAWSVGGQETQYF
J: TRBJ2-5
V: TRBV30

CDR3: CASSRPGAGVYEQYF
J: TRBJ2-7
V: TRBV12-3/TRBV12-4

CDR3: CASSGPQETQYF
J: TRBJ2-5
V: TRBV4-1

CDR3: CASSFVGGGQPQHF
J: TRBJ1-5
V: TRBV7-8

CDR3: CSVREAGGMTEAFF
J: TRBJ1-1
V: TRBV29-1

CDR3: CASSPSQGQVSYEQYF
J: TRBJ2-7
V: TRBV6-2/TRBV6-3

CDR3: CASSYWDVSTEVFF
J: TRBJ1-1
V: TRBV7-2

CDR3: CASSLGSGRDLEQYF
J: TRBJ2-7
V: TRBV28

CDR3: CASTLGRGYEKLFF
J: TRBJ1-4
V: TRBV2

CDR3: CASSFTGANEQFF
J: TRBJ2-1
V: TRBV7-3